This TCR beta chain came from a study of T-cell memory formation after mild COVID-19 (dated by TCRdb to about 2021). Some background on the complete study: Most TCR sequence clusters were specific to one of the two donors. Longitudinal TCRalpha and TCRbeta repertoire sequencing tracked T-cell clones expanding and contracting after mild COVID-19 in a couple of donors. The cohort comprised two young, previously healthy adult volunteers, one female and one male.

Cut back by 5 bases and 1 base, the V and J ends lie 11 bases apart. The CDR3 spans 13 residues, from the cysteine through the phenylalanine. The only DNA kept is the CDR3, 39 bases in frame from the first base. CDR1 DFQATT and CDR2 SNEGSKA are derived from the germline V gene (reference sequence). As concerns this clonotype: What antigen it recognizes has not been identified. Per-base qualities were not stored, and no clone one base away is much larger.

Findings and caveats that apply to the study as a whole: Clones that contracted from day 15 to 85 showed balanced CD4/CD8 phenotypes, whereas a second wave of clones that expanded from day 15 to 37 leaned towards CD4+. Contracting CD4+ clones were found mainly in CM and EM memory subsets, while CD8+ clones were enriched in EMRA. Some responding clones were detected in pre-infection memory, which suggested that pre-existing cross-reactive memory T cells had joined the SARS-CoV-2 response. Only a couple of mild cases were covered by the study, and larger cohorts that include severe cases with pre-infection samples were considered necessary. Whether the second-wave clones peaking on day 37 were SARS-CoV-2 specific was not confirmed.

Ficoll-Paque density gradient centrifugation was the method used to isolate PBMCs. Sequencing was performed on an Illumina NovaSeq 6000. Using 5'RACE with constant-segment primers, TCRalpha and TCRbeta cDNA libraries were constructed, with sample barcodes and unique molecular identifiers added in the process. RNA was extracted from every sample with Trizol reagent. The libraries were amplified in two PCR steps, and the second step added a second sample barcode and Illumina TruSeq adapters. Sequencing of libraries was performed on an Illumina NovaSeq with 2 x 150 bp paired-end reads. Per the authors' processing: With migec v1.2.7, reads were demultiplexed and then collapsed into UMI-guided consensus sequences. Using mixcr v2.1.11, UMI consensuses were aligned to TRA and TRB V and J templates and then assembled into clonotypes. Clonotypes were classified as expanded or contracted when called significant by both edgeR and NoisET, with noise models trained on biological replicates. For edgeR calls, a false discovery rate-adjusted p below 0.01 and a log2 fold-change threshold of 1 were applied. As an exploratory analysis of dynamics, max-normalized trajectories of the 1000 most abundant clonotypes were examined with PCA combined with hierarchical clustering. The CD4 or CD8 phenotype of responding clones was assigned using the separately sequenced CD4+ and CD8+ repertoires. The raw public reads went through TCRdb reprocessing: fastp at Q25, MiXCR clone calling, in-frame beta chains kept. Duplicate CDR3 protein sequences are folded into a single record with the most common DNA and genes. None of the V and J calls come from the authors' own analysis; TCRdb made them. The sample includes about 180,000 distinct CDR3 sequences, with approximately 16% observed a single time. The ten largest clones represent around 1.9% of the sample.

The sequence joins TRBV20-1 to TRBJ1-1, with the D gene uncertain. Specimen: PBMCs or a T cell subset sorted from them (not recorded which). This clonotype originated in an adult woman who had mild COVID-19 (a few samples of this study predate the infection). The sample titles of this study are shuffled in the database, so cell type and time point are left out; the donor was told from shared clones. The CDR3 in this case is CSAGSHANTEAFF. The base sequence is TGCAGTGCTGGGAGCCATGCGAACACTGAAGCTTTCTTT.